This entry concerns a single T cell receptor beta chain. Relative to its sample, this clonotype is large (0.1 to 1%). This clone's antigen is unknown. No much larger clonotype is one base removed from it; base qualities were not supplied. The record originates from a study of CXCR3 chemokines and chemotherapy response in bladder cancer (dated by TCRdb to between 2020 and 2023). Background on the whole study: The study set out to examine whether the activity of the CXCR3 chemokine system within tumors predicted response to chemotherapy in human bladder cancer.

Library preparation used PCR. TCRdb records Illumina HiSeq 2500 as the sequencer. The public reads were run again by TCRdb, first through fastp at Q25 and then through MiXCR, and only productive beta chains were kept. CDR3 protein duplicates are merged, each entry listing the most common genes and DNA. This sample has 3,000 to 3,500 distinct CDR3 sequences in its table, and roughly a sixth of those were observed once. The ten largest clones represent around 22% of the sample. Inclusive of the bounding cysteine and phenylalanine, the CDR3 is 15 residues long. The entry retains the CDR3 DNA only, 45 bases that are in frame from base 1. V and J are truncated by 2 bases and 5 bases respectively, leaving an intervening sequence of 13 bases. CDR1 and CDR2 are drawn from the germline V gene: MNHEY, SVGEGT.

The specimen was collected from a patient whose treatment included neoadjuvant chemotherapy. This receptor chain uses TRBV6-2 or TRBV6-3 and TRBJ2-1; a weak D assignment points to TRBD1 (5 bases agree). This TCR was sampled from a human donor with bladder cancer that did not respond to neoadjuvant chemotherapy. Here is the DNA: TGTGCCAGCAGTTACCCAGACAGAGACAACAATGAGCAGTTCTTC. Translated, this gives CASSYPDRDNNEQFF.